This T cell receptor (beta chain) is from a study of blood T cells in healthy people across ages. The CDR3 loop spans 14 amino acids. V was clipped by 0 bases and J by 2 bases, with 7 bases between them. Germline assignment: CDR1 MNHEY and CDR2 SVGAGI. Primed by a sample-barcoded 5' primer and a J-beta primer mix, a second PCR proceeded for about 6 to 12 cycles. TCRdb reanalysed the 5' RACE reads using MiXCR and keeps one entry per CDR3 protein. The sample shows around 650,000 distinct CDR3 sequences, around 41% of them seen only once. The gene calls are TRBV6-5 and TRBJ1-1; D gene uncertain. The origin of this receptor is a man older than 75 in good health. Sequencing used blood. The CDR3 nucleotides read TGTGCCAGCAGTTACTCGGCGGTTAACACTGAAGCTTTCTTT. It specifies CASSYSAVNTEAFF.